This record looks at one T cell receptor beta chain sequence and its context. The repertoire was sequenced with immunoSEQ multiplex PCR; TCRdb's copy has only in-frame clones and lacks some. This sample has some 250,000 clones, with 70% to 90% found just once. The sample comes from a study of blood T cell repertoires in COVID-19. Whole-study context: Sites across the United States, Italy and Spain contributed samples from acute and convalescent COVID-19.

Enrollees, about 18 to 90 years old, lived in fewer than 25 US areas. The CDR3 has 16 amino acids. V shed 1 base, J shed 5 bases, and the junction held 3 bases outside the gene matches. Germline CDR1 and CDR2: MGHRA and YSYEKL. The chain recombines TRBV4-1 with TRBJ2-1, with TRBD2 matching over 12 bases. This receptor was identified in a woman in her thirties or forties with acute COVID-19. The sequenced sample consisted of PBMCs or T cells enriched from blood (not recorded which). CDR3 protein: CASSQAGLAGNNEQFF. CDR3 coding DNA: TGCGCCAGCAGCCAAGCAGGACTAGCGGGAAACAATGAGCAGTTCTTC.